The T cell receptor beta chain under discussion was sequenced for a study of blood T cell repertoires in COVID-19. Study at large: The study drew acute and convalescent COVID-19 samples from the United States, Italy and Spain. The cDNA or gDNA used as material had been derived from T cells, B-cell-depleted T cells, or PBMCs.

In the authors' workflow: Amplification of reference gene primers was used by the study to estimate nucleated cell counts. TCRdb keeps only in-frame clones here, not all; method: immunoSEQ multiplex PCR. V and J calls and clone size are given by that table; D and trimming were obtained from the DNA. The sample holds roughly 200,000 clones, 85% to 90% seen once. Those enrolled in Seattle joined during active infection and were followed longitudinally afterward. The sequencing sample was made of peripheral blood. This sequence originates from a person between 65 and 79 years old with COVID-19, enrolled during active disease.

DNA for the CDR3: TGTGCCAGCAGTTTGGGGCAGGGGTTCCAAGAGACCCAGTACTTC. As protein: CASSLGQGFQETQYF. This chain joins TRBV25-1 and TRBJ2-5; maybe TRBD1 (6 bases). The CDR3 spans 15 residues. CDR1 is MGHDK, CDR2 SYGVNS, per germline. The V end lost 5 bases, the J end lost 1 base, and 14 bases lay between the germline ends.